The 26 T cell receptor beta chains presented below share a single source sample, sequenced in a study of molecular identifiers for immune sequencing clone quantification. TCRdb analysed the PCR reads with MiXCR anew, one entry per CDR3 protein. The repertoire holds 490,000 or so distinct CDR3 sequences, with about 22% as singletons. The sample was naive CD8+ T cells from blood, with Jurkat cell RNA spiked in. As for subset: FACS-sorted CD8+CD4-CCR7+CD45RA+ naive T cells. Source of these receptors: a human donor in good health. Some libraries in this study had Jurkat cell RNA spiked in.

This chain links TRBV7-9 with TRBJ2-5; 11 bases are a match to TRBD2. V shed 4 bases and J 5 bases; nucleotides not matched to a gene: 3. The germline V gene encodes CDR1 SEHNR and CDR2 FQNEAQ (reference sequence). The CDR3 length is 14 residues. CDR3 bases: TGTGCCAGCAGCTCAGCTAGCGGGGGGGAGACCCAGTACTTC. Its translation: CASSSASGGETQYF.

This clonotype was recorded many times. The chain links TRBV24-1 to TRBJ2-2, with D unresolved. V was clipped by 4 bases and J by 1 base, with 6 bases between them. Germline V gene sequence: CDR1 KGHDR, CDR2 SFDVKD. The CDR3 covers 14 residues. CDR3 region: CATSEPKNTGELFF. CDR3 DNA sequence: TGTGCCACCAGTGAGCCTAAGAACACCGGGGAGCTGTTTTTT.

The rearrangement uses TRBV25-1 and TRBJ1-1, with 8 bases fitting TRBD1. The CDR3 extends over 15 amino acids. With 4 bases clipped from V and 4 bases from J, the junction kept 8 bases outside the gene matches. In germline, CDR1 is MGHDK, CDR2 SYGVNS. This chain's CDR3 is CASSASSTGVTEAFF. The DNA for the CDR3 is TGTGCCAGCAGTGCCTCCTCGACAGGGGTCACTGAAGCTTTCTTT.

The chain links TRBV19 to TRBJ2-1; 8 positions agree with TRBD2. V shed 2 bases and J 5 bases; nucleotides not matched to a gene: 2. Germline lookup yields CDR1 LNHDA and CDR2 SQIVND (reference sequence). The CDR3 loop spans 14 amino acids. The DNA for the CDR3 is TGTGCCAGTAGTATAATGACTAGCGACAATGAGCAGTTCTTC. It translates to CASSIMTSDNEQFF.

V gene TRBV6-2 or TRBV6-3 combines with J gene TRBJ1-4, with D possibly TRBD1 on 6 matching bases. Per germline, CDR1 MNHEY and CDR2 SVGEGT. The V end was cut by 2 bases, the J end by 4 bases, with 20 bases between. This CDR3 is built from 18 residues. Here the CDR3 DNA reads TGTGCCAGCAGTTACCAAAACCCTCGGACAGAGATTAATGAAAAACTGTTTTTT. This codes for CASSYQNPRTEINEKLFF.

This clonotype was found many times. The V call is TRBV29-1, the J call TRBJ2-4, with D perhaps TRBD2 (6 bases). The length of the CDR3 is 13 residues. The germline V gene encodes CDR1 SQVTM and CDR2 ANQGSEA. V lost 7 bases and J lost 2, with 12 bases in between. The CDR3, as DNA: TGCAGCGCTCACCTAGCGACCAAAAACATTCAGTACTTC. This gives the protein CSAHLATKNIQYF.

As concerns this clonotype: This may stem from a read error, because a much larger clone lies one nucleotide away. V usage is TRBV4-1 and J usage is TRBJ1-5; the D gene is possibly TRBD1 (6 bases). CDR3 size: 16 residues. Germline-derived CDR1 and CDR2 are MGHRA and YSYEKL. The germline V and J ends were trimmed by 3 bases and 5 bases, with 17 bases remaining between them. The CDR3 DNA sequence: TGCGCCAGCAGCCATAGTGACAGGTTAAGGGATCAGCCCCAGCATTTT. It specifies CASSHSDRLRDQPQHF.

This clonotype was found a few times. This rearrangement joins TRBV6-4 to TRBJ1-1; 8 bases line up with TRBD1. CDR1 and CDR2 (germline): MRHNA, SNTAGT. This CDR3 has 14 amino acids. J was trimmed by 4 bases and V by 0 bases; bases with no gene match: 1. The CDR3 reads CASSDSTGATEAFF. CDR3 nucleotide sequence: TGTGCCAGCAGTGACTCGACAGGGGCCACTGAAGCTTTCTTT.

This clonotype was recorded a few times. The chain couples TRBV3-1 to TRBJ2-5; tentative D call: TRBD1 (6 bases). The CDR3 covers 15 residues. V dropped 4 bases and J dropped 0 bases, with 12 bases sitting between them. Germline CDR1 reads LGHDT; CDR2 reads YNNKEL (reference sequence). Here the CDR3 DNA reads TGTGCCAGCAGCCCGACAGGCTTCAACCAAGAGACCCAGTACTTC. This translates into CASSPTGFNQETQYF.

With respect to this clonotype: At one end, the junction sequence differs from germline, possibly due to a read error. The V gene is TRBV10-3, the J gene TRBJ1-1; D is ambiguous. Per the germline V gene, CDR1 is ENHRY and CDR2 is SYGVKD. The CDR3 is 15 residues long. The DNA for the CDR3 is TGTGCCGTCAGTGAGTTCGAGGAGGGCCTCACTGAAGCTTTCTTT. Residues: CAVSEFEEGLTEAFF.

This clonotype has a count of ten or more. The chain links TRBV20-1 to TRBJ2-7; TRBD1 is a possible D gene (6 bases). CDR3 length equals 16 residues. V gave up 8 bases and J gave up 4 bases, with 27 bases separating them. Germline assignment: CDR1 DFQATT and CDR2 SNEGSKA (reference sequence). In DNA form, the CDR3 reads TGCAGTTCATATCACCACCAAGGGGGTAAACCGTACGAGCAGTACTTC. This sequence encodes CSSYHHQGGKPYEQYF.

This clonotype was recorded at least ten times. The CDR3 reads CASSELSRPLHNEQFF. The CDR3 DNA is TGTGCCAGCAGTGAACTGTCTCGACCCTTGCACAATGAGCAGTTCTTC. The rearrangement uses TRBV6-1 and TRBJ2-1; D gene unclear. CDR1 MNHNS and CDR2 SASEGT come from the germline V gene. This CDR3 contains 16 residues. Trimming stripped 2 bases from V and 5 bases from J, with 16 bases between.

This clonotype was seen a few times. The chain couples TRBV9 to TRBJ2-7, with TRBD1 as a possible D gene (6 bases). Germline CDR1 is SGDLS and CDR2 is YYNGEE. Deletions cut 0 bases from V and 4 bases from J, with 8 bases between. There are 13 residues in the CDR3. CDR3 bases: TGTGCCAGCAGCGTAGGGGACACTTACGAGCAGTACTTC. Protein product: CASSVGDTYEQYF.

This clonotype showed up many times. The chain links TRBV15 to TRBJ2-7; D is uncertain. The germline CDR1 and CDR2 sequences are LNHNV and YYDKDF (reference sequence). Between the trimmed V and J ends, which lost 0 bases and 5 bases, there was a span of 26 bases. This CDR3 comprises 19 residues. The CDR3 sequence is CATSRDLNPVPGTRNEQYF. CDR3 DNA sequence: TGTGCCACCAGCAGAGATCTAAACCCGGTGCCCGGTACGAGGAACGAGCAGTACTTC.

Worth noting for this clonotype: Germline and junction disagree at one end, which may indicate a read error. The chain uses TRBV4-1 and TRBJ2-1; D perhaps matches TRBD2 (6 bases). The CDR3 length is 15 residues. Germline V gene lookup returns CDR1 MGHRA and CDR2 YSYEKL. CDR3 sequence: CAGSQDFGGYNEQFF. In DNA form, the CDR3 reads TGCGCCGGCAGCCAAGATTTCGGGGGCTACAATGAGCAGTTCTTC.

This clonotype was seen more than once but under ten times. This CDR3 is CASSLGAAPYEQYF. The CDR3 DNA reads as TGTGCCAGCAGCTTAGGGGCAGCACCCTACGAGCAGTACTTC. The V and J genes are TRBV7-6 and TRBJ2-7; D ambiguous. CDR1 SGHVS and CDR2 FNYEAQ come from the germline V gene. The CDR3 is 14 amino acids. The ends were cut back, 1 base at V and 2 bases at J, with 9 bases in the middle.

This clonotype was counted at least ten times. This rearrangement joins TRBV7-9 to TRBJ2-2; D is unresolved. V was shortened by 0 bases and J by 1 base, with 6 bases between the two germline ends. This CDR3 region has 15 residues. From germline, CDR1 is SEHNR and CDR2 FQNEAQ (reference sequence). CDR3 loop: CASSLADKNTGELFF. The CDR3 DNA follows: TGTGCCAGCAGCTTAGCTGACAAGAACACCGGGGAGCTGTTTTTT.

This rearrangement joins TRBV4-1 to TRBJ2-7; 14 nucleotides line up with TRBD2. V dropped 3 bases and J dropped 3; count of bases not matched to a gene: 4. This CDR3 has 16 amino acids. The germline CDR1 and CDR2 sequences are MGHRA and YSYEKL. The CDR3 region is CASSHLTSGGDYEQYF. In DNA, the CDR3 is TGCGCCAGCAGCCACCTGACTAGCGGGGGGGACTACGAGCAGTACTTC.

Only a few counts were recorded for this clonotype. The chain has TRBV12-3 or TRBV12-4 and TRBJ1-1; no reliable D call. The CDR3 totals 15 residues. The V gene lost 3 bases and the J gene lost 1 base, with 12 bases spanning the gap. The CDR3 DNA reads as TGTGCCAGCAGTTTCGTCTTTTACCCGAACACTGAAGCTTTCTTT. Protein product: CASSFVFYPNTEAFF.

The V and J genes are TRBV7-9 and TRBJ2-1, with TRBD2 identical over 7 bases. Germline loops: CDR1 SEHNR, CDR2 FQNEAQ (reference sequence). The CDR3 loop spans 16 amino acids. The junction had 10 bases not matched to a gene; V was cut back by 6 bases and J by 2 bases. The CDR3 region is CASSSGGTPPYNEQFF. The CDR3 DNA reads as TGTGCCAGCAGTTCCGGGGGGACTCCCCCCTACAATGAGCAGTTCTTC.

This clonotype was seen many times. CDR3 in DNA: TGTGCCAGCAGCCACGGACAAGAAGGGTACTTC. Protein product: CASSHGQEGYF. The chain employs TRBV6-6 and TRBJ2-7, with TRBD1 as a possible D gene (5 bases). Trimming cost V 6 bases and J 12 bases, with 15 bases left between them. CDR1 is MNHNY and CDR2 is SVGAGI in the germline V gene (reference sequence). CDR3 length equals 11 residues.

CDR3 sequence: CASSQESLDWSSPLHF. CDR3 DNA sequence: TGCGCCAGCAGCCAAGAGTCGCTAGACTGGAGTTCACCCCTCCACTTT. This sequence joins TRBV4-3 and TRBJ1-6; no definite D call. The CDR3 covers 16 residues. Germline loops: CDR1 LGHNA, CDR2 YSLEER. V was shortened by 0 bases and J by 9 bases, with 15 bases between the two germline ends.

This clonotype was seen a few times. The genes are TRBV4-1 and TRBJ2-7; D remains ambiguous. This CDR3 is built from 15 residues. Trimming removed 0 bases from V and 7 bases from J, with 16 bases in between. Germline V gene data show CDR1 as MGHRA and CDR2 as YSYEKL. CDR3 bases: TGCGCCAGCAGCCAAGATCCCGGTGCCTTAAGGGAGCAGTACTTC. Encoded protein: CASSQDPGALREQYF.

This chain connects TRBV5-6 to TRBJ2-7; 11 bases match TRBD1. Germline lookup yields CDR1 SGHDT and CDR2 YYEEEE. This CDR3 has 17 residues. V dropped 4 bases and J dropped 6; count of bases not matched to a gene: 15. The CDR3 sequence is CASSARTGGSVELEQYF. The CDR3 DNA follows: TGTGCCAGCAGCGCGCGGACAGGGGGCTCGGTAGAACTCGAGCAGTACTTC.

This clonotype was observed a few times. The chain's CDR3 is CASSEGAGGPFFDTQYF. The CDR3 DNA is TGTGCCAGCAGCGAGGGGGCGGGGGGGCCGTTTTTTGATACGCAGTATTTT. The chain links TRBV11-2 to TRBJ2-3; 9 bases agree with TRBD2. CDR3 length equals 17 residues. V lost 5 bases, J lost 6 bases, and 15 bases stayed unmatched. Germline V gene sequence: CDR1 SGHAT, CDR2 FQNNGV.

The gene calls are TRBV6-1 and TRBJ2-5; 7 bases match TRBD2. The junction had 5 bases not matched to a gene; V was cut back by 1 base and J by 0 bases. The germline V gene encodes CDR1 MNHNS and CDR2 SASEGT. The CDR3 covers 16 residues. The CDR3 protein is CASSEVGGGYQETQYF. The CDR3 DNA sequence: TGTGCCAGCAGTGAAGTGGGGGGGGGGTACCAAGAGACCCAGTACTTC.